This paragraph covers one T cell receptor (beta chain) sequence. Antigen: not known. Here immunoSEQ multiplex PCR was the method, and the copy in TCRdb shows in-frame clones only, minus some. The data hold 160,000 or so clones, with approximately 87% observed a single time. This sample was included in a study of cytomegalovirus exposure and HLA in healthy donors. Points from the study as a whole: The study labeled 170 or so TCR beta chains cytomegalovirus-associated.

The V gene's germline CDR1 is SNHLY and CDR2 FYNNEI. After removal of 11 bases from V and 0 bases from J, the junction contained 16 bases not matched to a gene. The CDR3 is made up of 16 amino acids. The donors were part of the validation cohort of 120 subjects. That cohort was separate from the first cohort, which comprised under 700 subjects. Sequencing input: PBMCs. The TCR originated in a woman aged 25 to 39 in good health and CMV-seronegative. The V gene is TRBV2, the J gene TRBJ2-7; 7 bases are shared with TRBD1. The CDR3 loop is CAGRDRSATSSYEQYF. CDR3 DNA: TGTGCCGGACGGGACAGATCGGCGACGAGCTCCTACGAGCAGTACTTC.